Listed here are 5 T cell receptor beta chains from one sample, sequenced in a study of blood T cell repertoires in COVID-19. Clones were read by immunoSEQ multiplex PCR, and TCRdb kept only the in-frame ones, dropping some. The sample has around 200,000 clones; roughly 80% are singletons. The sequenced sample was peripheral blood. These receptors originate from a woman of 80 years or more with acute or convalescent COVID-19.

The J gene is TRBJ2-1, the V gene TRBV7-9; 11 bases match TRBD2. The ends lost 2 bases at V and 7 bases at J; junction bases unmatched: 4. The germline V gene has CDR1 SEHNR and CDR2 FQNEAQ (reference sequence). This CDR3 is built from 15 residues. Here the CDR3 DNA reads TGTGCCAGCAGCTTACTAGCGGGGGGCCGGAATGAGCAGTTCTTC. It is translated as CASSLLAGGRNEQFF.

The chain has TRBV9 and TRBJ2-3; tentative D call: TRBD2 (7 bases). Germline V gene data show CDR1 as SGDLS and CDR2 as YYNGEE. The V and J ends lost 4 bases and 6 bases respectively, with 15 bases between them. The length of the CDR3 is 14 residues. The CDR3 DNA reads TGTGCCAGCAGCCCCGGGGGGCGATCGGATACGCAGTATTTT. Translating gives CASSPGGRSDTQYF.

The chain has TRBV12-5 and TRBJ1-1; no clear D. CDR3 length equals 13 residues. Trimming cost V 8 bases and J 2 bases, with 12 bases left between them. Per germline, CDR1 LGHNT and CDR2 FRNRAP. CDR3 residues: CASRPQPNTEAFF. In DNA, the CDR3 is TGTGCTAGTAGACCACAGCCTAACACTGAAGCTTTCTTT.

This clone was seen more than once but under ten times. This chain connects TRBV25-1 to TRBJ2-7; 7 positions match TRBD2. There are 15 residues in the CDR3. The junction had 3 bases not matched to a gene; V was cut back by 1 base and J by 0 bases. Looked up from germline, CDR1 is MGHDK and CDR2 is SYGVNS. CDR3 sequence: CASSELGRDSYEQYF. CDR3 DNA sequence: TGTGCCAGCAGTGAATTGGGGAGGGACTCCTACGAGCAGTACTTC.

As DNA, the CDR3 is TGTGCCAGCAGCCAAGGGGGAACAGGGGTGAACACTGAAGCTTTCTTT. Protein product: CASSQGGTGVNTEAFF. The chain recombines TRBV14 with TRBJ1-1; 7 nucleotides align to TRBD1. The CDR3 extends over 16 amino acids. V trimming: 1 base; J trimming: 0 bases; junction bases outside the gene matches: 5. CDR1 and CDR2 from the germline V gene are SGHDN and FVKESK.